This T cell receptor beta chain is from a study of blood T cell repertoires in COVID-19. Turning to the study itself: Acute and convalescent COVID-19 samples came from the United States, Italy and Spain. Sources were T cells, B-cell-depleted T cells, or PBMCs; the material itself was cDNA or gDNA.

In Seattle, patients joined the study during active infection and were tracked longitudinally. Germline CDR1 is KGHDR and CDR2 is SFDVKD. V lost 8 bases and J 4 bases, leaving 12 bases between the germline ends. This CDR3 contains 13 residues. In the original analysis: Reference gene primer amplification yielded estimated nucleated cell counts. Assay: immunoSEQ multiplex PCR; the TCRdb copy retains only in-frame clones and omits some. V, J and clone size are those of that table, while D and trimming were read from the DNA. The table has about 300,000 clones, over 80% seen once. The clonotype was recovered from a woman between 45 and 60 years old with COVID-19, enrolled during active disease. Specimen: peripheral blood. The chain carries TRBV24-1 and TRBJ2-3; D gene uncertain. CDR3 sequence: CATTPRNPDTQYF. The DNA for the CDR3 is TGTGCCACCACCCCCAGAAATCCAGATACGCAGTATTTT.